A selection of T cell receptor beta chains follows, all from one sample in a study of blood T cell repertoires in COVID-19. This table comes from immunoSEQ multiplex PCR, and its TCRdb copy is limited to in-frame clones, with some not included. The table has roughly 570,000 clones, approximately 88% seen once. The source material was peripheral blood. Source of these receptors: a woman in her forties or fifties with COVID-19, enrolled during active disease. CDR3s leave out the opening cysteine and the closing phenylalanine or tryptophan.

TRBV28 | ASSLSFPGQGSVD
TRBV2 | ASSGGGTEAF
TRBV28 | ASSPRESPRWNGYT
TRBV6-5 | ASSYDGINYEQY
TRBV6-5 | ASRAGTGGTEAF
TRBV6-6 | ASTAGQGSKEQY
TRBV2 | AIPDRGTDTQY
TRBV19 | ASSAYAQPQH
TRBV30 | AWSREGEGYGYT
TRBV4-1 | ASSQDLGQGGRNEQF
TRBV19 | ASSDQLRGQNEQY
TRBV24-1 | ATSDGGGVYNEQF
TRBV15 | ATSRDRGDQPQH
TRBV20-1 | SASGGVSYEQY
TRBV19 | ASSGTGGGNQPQH
TRBV2 | ASSEGQYDEQY
TRBV2 | ASSARGLTEAF
TRBV7-2 | ASSFGIPGNTIY
TRBV13 | ASKSGGEDNQPQH
TRBV4-1 | ASSHPFRGDPNEQF
TRBV5-1 | ASSLSGGRRGNTIY
TRBV10-3 | AISGTEEEQY
TRBV12-3/TRBV12-4 | ASAAGLYEQY
TRBV6-6 | ASSWGQGWWI
TRBV3-1/TRBV3-2 | ASSIREALH
TRBV6-5 | ASWDTSSATQY
TRBV12-3/TRBV12-4 | ASRGSGNQPQH
TRBV19 | ASSPKGYTEAF
TRBV5-1 | ASNSGGGNSPLH
TRBV4-1 | ASSQGPPGLAGGEQY